The 3 T cell receptor beta chains below were found in one sample sequenced in a study of CD8+CD57+ T cells in acquired aplastic anemia (dated by TCRdb to the late 2010s). Flow cytometry had shown CD8+CD57+ cell expansion in the patients selected for sequencing. Sequenced using an Illumina HiSeq 2000. Genomic DNA was used as template for profiling of TCR beta VDJ combinations and CDR3 sequences. Clones were called with MiXCR by TCRdb after fastp trimmed the public reads at Q25, and only in-frame beta chains were retained. Rows are unified per CDR3 protein, each entry keeping the most common DNA and genes. The sample profile shows 150,000 to 200,000 distinct CDR3 sequences; about 70% of them were found once. Approximately 42% of the sample is taken by the ten largest. Input material: sorted CD4+, CD8+, or CD8+CD57+ T cells (not recorded which) from PBMCs. The receptors shown here come from a human donor with aplastic anemia.

The V call is TRBV9, the J call TRBJ1-2; D gene unclear. V lost 0 bases to trimming and J lost 5 bases, with 11 bases between them. CDR3 size: 14 residues. The V gene's germline CDR1 is SGDLS and CDR2 YYNGEE. The CDR3 loop is CASSVGDPGYGYTF. In DNA, the CDR3 is TGTGCCAGCAGCGTAGGCGATCCCGGGTATGGCTACACCTTC.

The chain carries TRBV5-5 and TRBJ2-3; either TRBD1 or TRBD2 may supply D (5 bases each). Germline V CDR1 and CDR2: SGHKS, YYEKEE (reference sequence). The CDR3 spans 16 residues. The V end was cut by 3 bases, the J end by 7 bases, with 21 bases between. CDR3 amino acids: CASSSKAGDLLNTQYF. The CDR3 nucleotides read TGTGCCAGCAGCTCGAAAGCCGGGGACCTCCTAAATACGCAGTATTTT.

This clonotype has a single count. The V gene is TRBV15, the J gene TRBJ2-5; 7 bases agree with TRBD2. The CDR3 consists of 14 residues. After removal of 4 bases from V and 1 base from J, the junction contained 3 bases not matched to a gene. Germline V gene sequence: CDR1 LNHNV, CDR2 YYDKDF (reference sequence). CDR3 nucleotides: TGTGCCACCAGCACAGGACTAGGCCAAGAGACCCAGTACTTC. The encoded protein is CATSTGLGQETQYF.